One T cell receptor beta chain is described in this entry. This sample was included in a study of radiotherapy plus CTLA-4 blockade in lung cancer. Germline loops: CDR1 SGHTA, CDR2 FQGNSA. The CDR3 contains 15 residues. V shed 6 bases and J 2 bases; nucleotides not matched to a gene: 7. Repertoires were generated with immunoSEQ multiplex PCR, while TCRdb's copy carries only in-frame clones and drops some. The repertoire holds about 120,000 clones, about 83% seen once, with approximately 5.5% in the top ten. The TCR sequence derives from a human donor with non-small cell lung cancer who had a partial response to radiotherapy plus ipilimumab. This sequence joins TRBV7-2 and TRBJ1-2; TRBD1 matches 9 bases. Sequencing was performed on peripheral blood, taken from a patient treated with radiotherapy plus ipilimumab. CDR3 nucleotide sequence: TGTGCCAGCAGGGGAGGACAGGGGTGGAACTATGGCTACACCTTC. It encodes CASRGGQGWNYGYTF. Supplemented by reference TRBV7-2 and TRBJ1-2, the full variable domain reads GAGVSQSPSNKVTEKGKDVELRCDPISGHTALYWYRQSLGQGLEFLIYFQGNSAPDKSGLPSDRFSAERTGGSVSTLTIQRTQQEDSAVYLCASRGGQGWNYGYTFGSGTRLTVV.